The 22 T cell receptor beta chains listed next were all sequenced from one sample in a study of identical twins. TCRdb re-derived calls from the 5' RACE reads in MiXCR, one entry per CDR3 protein. In the table there are approximately 470,000 distinct CDR3 sequences, about 14% of which are singletons. The same data also went into a second study, on yellow fever vaccine responses in identical twins.

The sample taken for sequencing was CD4+ T cells sorted from blood. These receptors all stem from a young woman in good health.

This clonotype has only a few counts. The chain carries TRBV29-1 and TRBJ2-1; the D gene is possibly TRBD2 (6 bases). Per the germline V gene, CDR1 is SQVTM and CDR2 is ANQGSEA. The CDR3 loop spans 13 amino acids. Deletions cut 5 bases from V and 8 bases from J, with 16 bases between. The CDR3 region is CSVSASVSHEQFF. DNA of the CDR3: TGCAGCGTTAGCGCTAGCGTCAGCCATGAGCAGTTCTTC.

V is TRBV7-2 and J is TRBJ2-5, with D perhaps assigned TRBD1 or TRBD2 (5 bases each). This CDR3 contains 15 residues. V was trimmed by 1 base and J by 1 base, leaving 10 bases between them. Per the germline V gene, CDR1 is SGHTA and CDR2 is FQGNSA. The CDR3 region is CASSLGGWAQETQYF. The CDR3 bases are TGTGCCAGCAGCTTAGGGGGGTGGGCCCAAGAGACCCAGTACTTC.

The chain carries TRBV3-1 and TRBJ2-1; D is perhaps TRBD2 (5 bases). The V gene lost 4 bases and the J gene lost 3 bases, with 13 bases spanning the gap. This CDR3 comprises 15 residues. Germline V gene sequence: CDR1 LGHDT, CDR2 YNNKEL (reference sequence). DNA of the CDR3: TGTGCCAGCAGCCCGATGAGGAGGCACTACAATGAGCAGTTCTTC. Residues: CASSPMRRHYNEQFF.

The chain is built from TRBV12-3 or TRBV12-4 and TRBJ2-5; 8 bases are a match to TRBD2. The ends lost 4 bases at V and 4 bases at J; junction bases unmatched: 5. This CDR3 has 14 residues. The CDR3 DNA reads TGTGCCAGCAGTTACGCCGGGGGGGGAGAGACCCAGTACTTC. Amino acids: CASSYAGGGETQYF.

A few counts support this clonotype. In nucleotides, the CDR3 is TGTGCCAGCAGGTCCGGGACGTTGGCCTACGAGCAGTACTTC. Translation gives CASRSGTLAYEQYF. The rearrangement uses TRBV25-1 and TRBJ2-7; the D gene could be TRBD1 or TRBD2 (5 bases each). The CDR3 extends over 14 amino acids. CDR1 is MGHDK and CDR2 is SYGVNS in the germline V gene. V was pared by 6 bases and J by 2 bases, with 14 bases between.

This clonotype has more than one count but fewer than ten. This chain connects TRBV20-1 to TRBJ2-7, with 9 bases identical to TRBD1. J was trimmed by 5 bases and V by 5 bases; bases with no gene match: 4. CDR1 and CDR2 (germline): DFQATT, SNEGSKA (reference sequence). CDR3 length: 12 amino acids. For the CDR3, the DNA is TGCAGTGCTGGACAGGGGAAAGACGAGCAGTACTTC. Translating it yields CSAGQGKDEQYF.

This clonotype was seen more than once but under ten times. The rearrangement joins TRBV6-5 to TRBJ2-3; TRBD1 is a possible D gene (5 bases). The CDR3 runs to 16 residues. V lost 0 bases, J lost 6 bases, and 16 bases lay in between. Germline loops: CDR1 MNHEY, CDR2 SVGAGI. The CDR3 protein is CASSYSWQGSGDTQYF. The CDR3 DNA follows: TGTGCCAGCAGTTACTCCTGGCAGGGTTCCGGGGATACGCAGTATTTT.

This clonotype has more than one count but fewer than ten. The J gene is TRBJ2-2, the V gene TRBV24-1, with 7 nucleotides matching TRBD2. V dropped 3 bases and J dropped 4; count of bases not matched to a gene: 10. The germline V gene has CDR1 KGHDR and CDR2 SFDVKD. This CDR3 comprises 17 residues. The chain's CDR3 is CATSDTTTSLLTGELFF. In DNA, the CDR3 is TGTGCCACCAGTGATACGACGACTAGCCTTCTCACCGGGGAGCTGTTTTTT.

This clonotype was recorded a few times. The chain has TRBV4-3 and TRBJ2-7; possible D gene TRBD1, 6 bases. Trimming cost V 0 bases and J 6 bases, with 12 bases left between them. The germline V gene encodes CDR1 LGHNA and CDR2 YSLEER. The CDR3 length is 14 residues. Here the CDR3 DNA reads TGCGCCAGCAGCCAAGATCATTCAGGGGTCGAGCAGTACTTC. Amino acid sequence: CASSQDHSGVEQYF.

CDR3 loop: CSWTSGNEQFF. The CDR3 DNA reads as TGCAGCTGGACTAGCGGTAATGAGCAGTTCTTC. The genes are TRBV20-1 and TRBJ2-1, with 10 bases that match TRBD2. Germline-derived CDR1 and CDR2 are DFQATT and SNEGSKA (reference sequence). The CDR3 length is 11 residues.

The V gene is TRBV5-1, the J gene TRBJ1-1, with unresolved D. The V end lost 1 base, the J end lost 9 bases, and 16 bases lay between the germline ends. Germline V gene data show CDR1 as SGHRS and CDR2 as YFSETQ. This CDR3 is 14 amino acids long. The chain's CDR3 is CASSLPGLRGKAFF. CDR3 nucleotides: TGCGCCAGCAGCTTGCCCGGACTGCGGGGAAAAGCTTTCTTT.

This clonotype was found a few times. The chain joins TRBV6-5 to TRBJ2-7; D is uncertain. Germline V lookup: CDR1 MNHEY, CDR2 SVGAGI. Deletions cut 5 bases from V and 0 bases from J, with 11 bases between. The CDR3 has 14 residues. CDR3 nucleotide sequence: TGTGCCAGCAGTAACACTCGTAGCTCCTACGAGCAGTACTTC. It encodes CASSNTRSSYEQYF.

This clonotype was seen only a few times. The chain carries TRBV6-1 and TRBJ1-2, with D maybe TRBD1 (5 bases). Germline V CDR1 and CDR2: MNHNS, SASEGT. The CDR3 has 15 residues. Between the trimmed V and J ends, which lost 7 bases and 4 bases, there was a span of 19 bases. CDR3 amino acids: CASNTGAAVGYGYTF. The CDR3 DNA reads as TGTGCCAGCAACACCGGGGCCGCGGTGGGCTATGGCTACACCTTC.

This clonotype was detected a few times. The chain recombines TRBV5-4 with TRBJ2-4; TRBD1 aligns across 7 bases. The V and J ends lost 4 bases and 1 base, in that order; junction bases with no gene match: 11. Germline-derived CDR1 and CDR2 are SGHNT and YYREEE (reference sequence). The CDR3 consists of 17 residues. CDR3 amino acids: CASSQQGQGVAKNIQYF. Here the CDR3 DNA reads TGTGCCAGCAGCCAGCAGGGTCAGGGGGTTGCCAAAAACATTCAGTACTTC. Looking up the rest from reference TRBV5-4 and TRBJ2-4 gives the full variable domain: ETGVTQSPTHLIKTRGQQVTLRCSSQSGHNTVSWYQQALGQGPQFIFQYYREEENGRGNFPPRFSGLQFPNYSSELNVNALELDDSALYLCASSQQGQGVAKNIQYFGAGTRLSVL.

This clonotype was counted only a few times. The V and J genes are TRBV7-9 and TRBJ1-1, with D uncertain. This CDR3 spans 11 amino acids. CDR1 is SEHNR and CDR2 is FQNEAQ in the germline V gene (reference sequence). V was cut by 5 bases and J by 6 bases, with 7 bases left in between. The CDR3 bases are TGTGCCAGCAGCAGGGTCCCTGAAGCTTTCTTT. Its protein product is CASSRVPEAFF.

The chain combines TRBV7-6 with TRBJ2-2; D uncertain. The V gene lost 4 bases and the J gene lost 2 bases, with 17 bases spanning the gap. The CDR3 runs to 17 residues. Per germline, CDR1 SGHVS and CDR2 FNYEAQ. CDR3 in DNA: TGTGCCAGCAGCTCAGAAATGACGGGTACCAACACCGGGGAGCTGTTTTTT. This gives the protein CASSSEMTGTNTGELFF. Using reference TRBV7-6 and TRBJ2-2 for the parts outside the CDR3, the full variable domain is GAGVSQSPRYKVTKRGQDVALRCDPISGHVSLYWYRQALGQGPEFLTYFNYEAQQDKSGLPNDRFSAERPEGSISTLTIQRTEQRDSAMYRCASSSEMTGTNTGELFFGEGSRLTVL.

There are many counts of this clonotype. This rearrangement joins TRBV4-1 to TRBJ1-1; the D is unclear. Germline values: CDR1 MGHRA, CDR2 YSYEKL. The CDR3 spans 17 residues. The germline V and J ends were trimmed by 0 bases and 0 bases, with 14 bases remaining between them. CDR3 nucleotide sequence: TGCGCCAGCAGCCAAGATAGGCTTAACGCCTTGAACACTGAAGCTTTCTTT. This gives the protein CASSQDRLNALNTEAFF.

The chain combines TRBV24-1 with TRBJ1-4; 7 bases fit TRBD1. V shed 0 bases, J shed 7 bases, and the junction held 7 bases outside the gene matches. The CDR3 runs 16 residues. Germline V CDR1 and CDR2: KGHDR, SFDVKD. DNA of the CDR3: TGTGCCACCAGTGATTTGCTGACAGGGACGTGTGAAAAACTGTTTTTT. Translating it yields CATSDLLTGTCEKLFF.

Only a few counts were recorded for this clonotype. The rearrangement joins TRBV5-6 to TRBJ2-7, with D uncertain. Trimming removed 1 base from V and 1 base from J, with 15 bases in between. The CDR3 extends over 16 amino acids. Looked up from germline, CDR1 is SGHDT and CDR2 is YYEEEE. This CDR3 is CASSLLSVRSSYEQYF. CDR3 bases: TGTGCCAGCAGCTTGTTATCGGTCAGGAGTTCCTACGAGCAGTACTTC.

There are many counts of this clonotype. The V gene is TRBV3-1, the J gene TRBJ1-1, with a tentative D call TRBD1 (5 bases). CDR3 size: 14 residues. Trimming cost V 3 bases and J 1 base, with 9 bases left between them. CDR1 LGHDT and CDR2 YNNKEL come from the germline V gene (reference sequence). The CDR3 protein is CASSQPGGNTEAFF. CDR3 DNA: TGTGCCAGCAGCCAGCCCGGGGGGAACACTGAAGCTTTCTTT. Combining the CDR3 with reference TRBV3-1 and TRBJ1-1 gives the whole variable domain DTAVSQTPKYLVTQMGNDKSIKCEQNLGHDTMYWYKQDSKKFLKIMFSYNNKELIINETVPNRFSPKSPDKAHLNLHINSLELGDSAVYFCASSQPGGNTEAFFGQGTRLTVV.

This clonotype was counted between two and nine times. The rearrangement joins TRBV27 to TRBJ2-5, with TRBD2 identical over 9 bases. This CDR3 spans 16 amino acids. Germline CDR1 MNHEY, CDR2 SMNVEV (reference sequence). With V trimmed by 1 base and J by 5 bases, 8 bases remained unmatched. The CDR3 nucleotides are TGTGCCAGCAGTTTATTGCAGCGGGGGGCTTCCGAGACCCAGTACTTC. Its protein is CASSLLQRGASETQYF.

The chain employs TRBV27 and TRBJ2-7; no reliable D call. Germline values: CDR1 MNHEY, CDR2 SMNVEV (reference sequence). The CDR3 has 13 amino acids. Trimming took 6 bases from V and 3 from J, leaving 12 bases between them. CDR3 nucleotides: TGTGCCAGCAGACCGGGTCATATCTACGAGCAGTACTTC. Protein: CASRPGHIYEQYF.